The 10 T cell receptor beta chains given below trace back to one sample, sequenced in a study of blood T cells in healthy people across ages. Primers used in a second PCR of roughly 6 to 12 cycles were a sample-barcoded 5' primer and a J-beta primer mix. TCRdb reprocessed the 5' RACE reads via MiXCR and lists one record per CDR3 protein. This table has roughly 1.7 million distinct CDR3 sequences, about 31% appearing once. Specimen: blood. These receptors all come from a woman younger than 45 in good health.

This chain connects TRBV24-1 to TRBJ2-3; 8 positions agree with TRBD2. Germline V gene data show CDR1 as KGHDR and CDR2 as SFDVKD. CDR3 length equals 18 residues. The junction had 11 bases not matched to a gene; V was cut back by 2 bases and J by 2 bases. The CDR3 region has the DNA TGTGCCACCAGTGATTCCTTGATCCCGGGAGGGGTCACAGATACGCAGTATTTT. As protein: CATSDSLIPGGVTDTQYF.

This clonotype appeared a single time. The chain recombines TRBV4-1 with TRBJ1-2, with 7 bases aligning to TRBD1. The CDR3 loop spans 16 amino acids. The trim removed 3 bases at V and 5 bases at J, leaving 12 bases unmatched. Per germline, CDR1 MGHRA and CDR2 YSYEKL. The CDR3 sequence is CASSHQVPGTAYGYTF. DNA for the CDR3: TGCGCCAGCAGCCACCAGGTCCCCGGGACAGCATATGGCTACACCTTC.

In its sample, this clonotype was seen many times. V gene TRBV7-9 combines with J gene TRBJ2-5; D gene ambiguous. The V gene lost 1 base and the J gene lost 2 bases, with 8 bases spanning the gap. Per germline, CDR1 SEHNR and CDR2 FQNEAQ (reference sequence). The CDR3 extends over 14 amino acids. The CDR3 sequence: CASSLGLDQETQYF. Here the CDR3 DNA reads TGTGCCAGCAGCTTAGGTCTTGATCAAGAGACCCAGTACTTC. Together with reference TRBV7-9 and TRBJ2-5, the CDR3 gives the full variable domain: DTGVSQNPRHKITKRGQNVTFRCDPISEHNRLYWYRQTLGQGPEFLTYFQNEAQLEKSRLLSDRFSAERPKGSFSTLEIQRTEQGDSAMYLCASSLGLDQETQYFGPGTRLLVL.

On this clonotype itself: The junction does not match germline at one end; this may be a read error. J is TRBJ1-2 and V is TRBV9; no clear D. The germline V gene has CDR1 SGDLS and CDR2 YYNGEE. The CDR3 length is 15 residues. DNA for the CDR3: TGTGCCGGCAGCGTAGAGGCATTTTCTAACTATGGCTACACCTTC. Protein: CAGSVEAFSNYGYTF. The whole variable domain, remainder taken from reference TRBV9 and TRBJ1-2, is DSGVTQTPKHLITATGQRVTLRCSPRSGDLSVYWYQQSLDQGLQFLIQYYNGEERAKGNILERFSAQQFPDLHSELNLSSLELGDSALYFCAGSVEAFSNYGYTFGSGTRLTVV.

A note on this clonotype: This may come from a read error, since a much larger clone is one base off. V usage is TRBV28 and J usage is TRBJ2-5, with 13 bases fitting TRBD2. Germline CDR1 MDHEN, CDR2 SYDVKM. The CDR3 is 15 residues long. CDR3 nucleotide sequence: TGTGCCGGCAGGCGAGAACTAGCGGGAGGGCAAGAGCAGTACTTC. Translation: CAGRRELAGGQEQYF.

This chain joins TRBV18 and TRBJ2-2, with D possibly being TRBD1 (6 bases). CDR3 length: 18 residues. V was shortened by 3 bases and J by 6 bases, with 23 bases between the two germline ends. Looked up from germline, CDR1 is KGHSH and CDR2 is LQKENI. The DNA for the CDR3 is TGTGCCAGCTCACCCTTCGAAGGCAGGGGCTATCGTCCCGGGGAGCTGTTTTTT. Its protein is CASSPFEGRGYRPGELFF.

This clonotype showed up just once. The J gene is TRBJ2-7, the V gene TRBV5-1, with TRBD2 matching 7 bases. The J segment lost 7 bases and the V segment lost 0 bases, leaving 13 bases of the junction unmatched. The CDR3 is made up of 16 amino acids. The V gene's germline CDR1 is SGHRS and CDR2 YFSETQ. CDR3 sequence: CASSLGGGMTYAEQYF. The CDR3 DNA sequence: TGCGCCAGCAGCTTGGGGGGGGGGATGACCTACGCAGAGCAGTACTTC. Full variable domain (rest looked up from reference TRBV5-1 and TRBJ2-7): KAGVTQTPRYLIKTRGQQVTLSCSPISGHRSVSWYQQTPGQGLQFLFEYFSETQRNKGNFPGRFSGRQFSNSRSEMNVSTLELGDSALYLCASSLGGGMTYAEQYFGPGTRLTVT.

This clonotype was detected many times. The chain has TRBV29-1 and TRBJ2-1; D may correspond to TRBD1 or TRBD2 (5 bases each). Germline values: CDR1 SQVTM, CDR2 ANQGSEA. V was pared by 2 bases and J by 5 bases, with 10 bases between. This CDR3 spans 13 amino acids. CDR3 sequence (DNA): TGCAGCGTTGAAAGGGACGAGAACAATGAGCAGTTCTTC. Translation gives CSVERDENNEQFF.

This clonotype appeared once. This may stem from a read error, because a much larger clone lies one nucleotide away. The gene calls are TRBV12-3 or TRBV12-4 and TRBJ2-7, with 10 bases matching TRBD2. The ends lost 4 bases at V and 9 bases at J; junction bases unmatched: 9. This CDR3 has 14 amino acids. CDR3 in DNA: TGTGCCAGCAGTTCTAGCGGGGGTGATGACGGGCAGTACTTC. Its translation: CASSSSGGDDGQYF.

This chain joins TRBV21-1 and TRBJ2-5; whether TRBD2, the table's D call, matches the DNA was not checked. TRBV21-1 is a known pseudogene. The CDR3 consists of 13 residues. The CDR3 DNA reads as TGTGCCAGCAGCAAAGGAGGGCTAGCGGGGCAGTACTTC. As protein: CASSKGGLAGQYF.